Listed below are T cell receptor beta chains from one sample, sequenced in a study of T cell repertoires and HLA-DP antigens. Using immunoSEQ multiplex PCR, the repertoire was profiled, and TCRdb retains in-frame clones only, with some absent. The table has about 110,000 clones, more than 85% seen once. Their antigens are not known. Sequencing was done on a sample of CD4+ T cells from PBMCs. Receptors were obtained from a woman aged 18-29 years in good health and CMV-seronegative. The CDR3 runs from the conserved cysteine through the conserved F or W. A D gene is named only where the DNA matches it firmly. Only part of the rows carry a size: once, few, many, or a class if the clone is expanded.

clone_size | j_call | v_call | d_call | cdr3_aa | cdr3_nt
- | TRBJ1-5 | TRBV11-2 | TRBD1 | CASSPAGGGNQPQHF | TGTGCCAGCAGTCCAGCAGGGGGCGGAAATCAGCCCCAGCATTTT
- | TRBJ2-7 | TRBV4-1 | - | CASSQVGRGADKNEQYF | TGCGCCAGCAGCCAAGTTGGTCGAGGTGCGGACAAAAACGAGCAGTACTTC
- | TRBJ2-7 | TRBV5-1 | - | CASSLGRLYEQYF | TGCGCCAGCAGCTTGGGCAGACTATACGAGCAGTACTTC
- | TRBJ2-2 | TRBV10-3 | - | CAISGSFGELFF | TGTGCCATCAGTGGCTCTTTCGGGGAGCTGTTTTTT
- | TRBJ2-7 | TRBV18 | - | CASSPSQGSYEQYF | TGTGCCAGCTCACCTAGTCAGGGGTCCTACGAGCAGTACTTC
- | TRBJ2-5 | TRBV28 | - | CASSLSGREETQYF | TGTGCCAGCAGTTTGTCGGGGCGAGAAGAGACCCAGTACTTC
- | TRBJ1-2 | TRBV19 | - | CASSGGSLGRNYGYTF | TGTGCCAGTAGTGGGGGCTCGCTGGGACGGAACTATGGCTACACCTTC
- | TRBJ1-2 | TRBV29-1 | - | CSVEGMGGATNYGYTF | TGCAGCGTTGAAGGGATGGGCGGAGCAACTAACTATGGCTACACCTTC
- | TRBJ2-5 | TRBV7-3 | - | CASSLNGGAGVTQYF | TGTGCCAGCAGCTTAAATGGCGGGGCAGGGGTGACCCAGTACTTC
- | TRBJ2-2 | TRBV7-2 | - | CASSILNTGELFF | TGTGCCAGCAGCATACTTAACACCGGGGAGCTGTTTTTT
- | TRBJ2-1 | TRBV19 | TRBD1 | CASSNSHRDRVYNEQFF | TGTGCCAGTAGTAACTCACACCGGGACAGGGTCTACAATGAGCAGTTCTTC
- | TRBJ2-2 | TRBV7-9 | - | CASSLSGNTGELFF | TGTGCCAGCAGCTTATCGGGGAACACCGGGGAGCTGTTTTTT
- | TRBJ2-1 | TRBV29-1 | TRBD2 | CSVPRTSGGSYNEQFF | TGCAGCGTTCCGCGGACTAGCGGGGGATCCTACAATGAGCAGTTCTTC
- | TRBJ1-1 | TRBV28 | TRBD1 | CASSSRTGQFTEAFF | TGTGCCAGCAGTTCGCGGACAGGCCAGTTCACTGAAGCTTTCTTT
- | TRBJ2-5 | TRBV28 | - | CASSPGGGQQETQYF | TGTGCCAGCAGTCCAGGGGGGGGGCAACAAGAGACCCAGTACTTC
- | TRBJ1-6 | TRBV5-1 | - | CASSYGGSPLHF | TGCGCCAGCAGTTACGGGGGCTCACCCCTCCACTTT
- | TRBJ2-6 | TRBV7-3 | - | CASSVGGANVLTF | TGTGCCAGCAGCGTCGGTGGGGCCAACGTCCTGACTTTC
- | TRBJ1-2 | TRBV5-5 | - | CASSLYLQGNYGYTF | TGTGCCAGCAGCTTATACTTACAGGGCAACTATGGCTACACCTTC
- | TRBJ2-5 | TRBV30 | - | CAWSTSQETQYF | TGTGCCTGGAGTACCAGTCAAGAGACCCAGTACTTC
once | TRBJ2-5 | TRBV11-2 | TRBD2 | CASSTQLAGGRLGTQYF | TGTGCCAGCAGCACCCAACTAGCGGGGGGGCGATTAGGGACCCAGTACTTC
- | TRBJ2-3 | TRBV13 | TRBD1 | CASSTGQGTDTQYF | TGTGCCAGCAGCACGGGACAGGGCACAGATACGCAGTATTTT
- | TRBJ2-2 | TRBV7-2 | - | CASSLGQVNTGELFF | TGTGCCAGCAGCTTAGGGCAGGTTAACACCGGGGAGCTGTTTTTT
- | TRBJ1-5 | TRBV29-1 | - | CSVVTGLSNQPQHF | TGCAGCGTTGTAACAGGTCTTAGCAATCAGCCCCAGCATTTT
- | TRBJ2-6 | TRBV18 | TRBD1 | CASSPLTGDGANVLTF | TGTGCCAGCTCACCGCTGACAGGGGATGGGGCCAACGTCCTGACTTTC
- | TRBJ1-4 | TRBV7-9 | - | CASSPGSGTLEKLFF | TGTGCCAGCAGCCCAGGGTCGGGGACTCTTGAAAAACTGTTTTTT
- | TRBJ1-5 | TRBV30 | - | CAWRPGGGLNQPQHF | TGTGCCTGGAGGCCGGGGGGGGGACTAAATCAGCCCCAGCATTTT
- | TRBJ2-5 | TRBV28 | TRBD1 | CASSPTGGPLAETQYF | TGTGCCAGCAGTCCAACAGGGGGGCCTTTAGCGGAGACCCAGTACTTC
- | TRBJ2-3 | TRBV4-1 | TRBD2 | CASSQETTSGGTPDTQYF | TGCGCCAGCAGCCAAGAGACCACGAGCGGGGGCACCCCAGATACGCAGTATTTT
- | TRBJ2-2 | TRBV29-1 | - | CSVLFGDYTGELFF | TGCAGCGTTCTCTTTGGGGATTACACCGGGGAGCTGTTTTTT
- | TRBJ2-1 | TRBV19 | - | CASSHRGGPTYNEQFF | TGTGCCAGTAGTCATAGAGGTGGACCCACATACAATGAGCAGTTCTTC
- | TRBJ2-1 | TRBV18 | - | CASSPRVGEQFF | TGTGCCAGCTCGCCCAGGGTTGGTGAGCAGTTCTTC
once | TRBJ2-1 | TRBV25-1 | - | CASSEEGAYNEQFF | TGTGCCAGCAGTGAGGAGGGGGCCTACAATGAGCAGTTCTTC
- | TRBJ1-5 | TRBV15 | - | CATSRGRINQPQHF | TGTGCCACCAGCAGAGGACGGATTAATCAGCCCCAGCATTTT
- | TRBJ2-3 | TRBV9 | - | CASSKGPGPDTQYF | TGTGCCAGCAGCAAAGGCCCCGGCCCAGATACGCAGTATTTT
- | TRBJ1-5 | TRBV6-5 | TRBD1 | CASSKTRTGRQPQHF | TGTGCCAGCAGCAAAACCAGGACAGGGCGTCAGCCCCAGCATTTT
- | TRBJ2-2 | TRBV9 | TRBD2 | CASSPYSGRINTGELFF | TGTGCCAGCAGCCCCTATAGCGGGAGGATTAACACCGGGGAGCTGTTTTTT
- | TRBJ1-6 | TRBV5-6 | TRBD1 | CASSLGGTAGNSPLHF | TGTGCCAGCAGCTTGGGAGGGACAGCGGGTAATTCACCCCTCCACTTT
- | TRBJ1-3 | TRBV28 | - | CASSAPDGSGNTIYF | TGTGCCAGCAGCGCCCCCGACGGCTCTGGAAACACCATATATTTT
- | TRBJ2-3 | TRBV4-1 | - | CASSQDREGADTQYF | TGCGCCAGCAGCCAAGATAGGGAGGGGGCGGATACGCAGTATTTT